This TCR beta chain originates from a study of shared clonotypes between healthy human individuals. Assay used: immunoSEQ multiplex PCR; TCRdb lists only in-frame clones, some missing. The sample yields hundreds of thousands of clones, around 72% seen once. The CDR3 contains 14 residues. Germline values: CDR1 GTSNPN, CDR2 SVGIG (reference sequence). Trimming removed 3 bases at V and 2 bases at J, with 11 bases between. This clone was recorded a few times. V gene TRBV30 combines with J gene TRBJ1-5; a possible D gene is TRBD1 (6 bases). This receptor was taken from a woman in her twenties or thirties in good health. Sequencing was carried out using memory CD4+ T cells sorted from blood. As for subset: CD45RA-negative fraction. The CDR3 loop is CAWRPRQGNQPQHF. CDR3 nucleotide sequence: TGTGCCTGGAGGCCCAGACAGGGCAATCAGCCCCAGCATTTT.